Only a few counts were recorded for the clone carrying this TCR beta chain. Primers used for first-strand cDNA, a TRAV- and TRBV-specific set, covered both alpha and beta chains. For amplifying TCRs, the PCR ran for 15 to 20 cycles with Phusion, which was used together with a constant-region primer and the adapter on the V primers. After the mRNA was isolated, it was amplified using in vitro transcription. A single record per CDR3 protein comes from TCRdb applying MiXCR to the reads. The data show tens of thousands of distinct CDR3 sequences, roughly 31% seen once. The data belong to a study of low-dose radiotherapy and immunotherapy resistance in tumors. Time point noted: before trial treatment. The donors' treatment consisted of nivolumab, ipilimumab, aspirin, low-dose cyclophosphamide and low-dose radiotherapy. Advanced solid tumors lacking tumor-infiltrating lymphocytes characterized eligible patients.

Germline assignment: CDR1 SQVTM and CDR2 ANQGSEA. The germline V and J ends were trimmed by 6 bases and 5 bases, with 12 bases remaining between them. There are 12 residues in the CDR3. This TCR came from a male donor with gallbladder cancer. Here the sequenced sample was PBMCs, taken before treatment. This chain links TRBV29-1 with TRBJ2-3; D is uncertain. CDR3 sequence reads: CSVALSRDTQYF. In nucleotides, the CDR3 is TGCAGCGTCGCCCTGAGCCGAGATACGCAGTATTTT.